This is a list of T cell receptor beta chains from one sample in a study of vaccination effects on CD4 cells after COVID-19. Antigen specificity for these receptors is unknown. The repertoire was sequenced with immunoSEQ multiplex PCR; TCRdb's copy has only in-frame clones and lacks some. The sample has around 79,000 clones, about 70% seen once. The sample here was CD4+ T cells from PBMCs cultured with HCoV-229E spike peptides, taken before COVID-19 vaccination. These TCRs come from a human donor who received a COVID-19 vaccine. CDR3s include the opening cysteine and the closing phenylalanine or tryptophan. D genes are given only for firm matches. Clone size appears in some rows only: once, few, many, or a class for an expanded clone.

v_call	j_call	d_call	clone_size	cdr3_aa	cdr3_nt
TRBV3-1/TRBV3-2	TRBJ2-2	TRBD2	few	CASNRLAGGPGELFF	TGTGCCAGCAACCGACTAGCGGGGGGGCCCGGGGAGCTGTTTTTT
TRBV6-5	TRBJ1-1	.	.	CASTGSPGLHREAFF	TGTGCCAGCACAGGATCACCGGGTCTTCACCGTGAAGCTTTCTTT
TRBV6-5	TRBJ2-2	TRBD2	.	CASSYLGLNTGELFF	TGTGCCAGCAGTTACCTGGGACTAAACACCGGGGAGCTGTTTTTT
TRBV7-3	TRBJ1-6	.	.	CASSLTDPNSPLHF	TGTGCCAGCAGCTTAACAGACCCGAATTCACCCCTCCACTTT
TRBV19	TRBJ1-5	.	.	CASRGGLWNQPQHF	TGTGCCAGTAGGGGGGGTTTATGGAATCAGCCCCAGCATTTT
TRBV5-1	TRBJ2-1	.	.	CASSWGGRATYNEQFF	TGCGCCAGCAGCTGGGGGGGGCGGGCTACCTACAATGAGCAGTTCTTC
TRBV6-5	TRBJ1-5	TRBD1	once	CASSRTGDSNQPQHF	TGTGCCAGCAGCCGGACAGGCGATAGCAATCAGCCCCAGCATTTT
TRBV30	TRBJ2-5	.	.	CAWSQAAETQYF	TGTGCCTGGTCACAGGCAGCAGAGACCCAGTACTTC
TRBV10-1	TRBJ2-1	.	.	CASSAGLRLSEQFF	TGCGCCAGCAGTGCAGGACTCCGGTTGAGTGAGCAGTTCTTC
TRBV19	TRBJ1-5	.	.	CASSSGAGRPQHF	TGTGCCAGTAGCTCGGGGGCGGGTCGGCCCCAGCATTTT
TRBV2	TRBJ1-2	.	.	CASSEGRVANYGYTF	TGTGCCAGCAGTGAAGGGAGGGTGGCTAACTATGGCTACACCTTC
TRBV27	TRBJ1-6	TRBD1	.	CASTPIYRDRAGSPLHF	TGTGCCAGCACCCCAATATACCGGGACAGGGCTGGTTCACCCCTCCACTTT
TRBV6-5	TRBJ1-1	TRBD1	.	CASIPQGAYTEAFF	TGTGCCAGCATACCACAGGGGGCTTACACTGAAGCTTTCTTT
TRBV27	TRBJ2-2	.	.	CARPSLKETGELFF	TGTGCCAGGCCAAGTTTAAAGGAGACCGGGGAGCTGTTTTTT
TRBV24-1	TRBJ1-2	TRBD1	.	CATSDRRQGPNYGYTF	TGTGCCACCAGTGACCGAAGACAGGGCCCTAACTATGGCTACACCTTC
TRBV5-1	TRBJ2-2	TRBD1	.	CASSLYSGTGGTGELFF	TGCGCCAGCAGCTTGTATTCCGGGACAGGGGGCACCGGGGAGCTGTTTTTT
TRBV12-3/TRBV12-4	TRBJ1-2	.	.	CASSLELTRGYTF	TGTGCCAGCAGTTTAGAGCTCACACGTGGCTACACCTTC
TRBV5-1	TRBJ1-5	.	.	CASSWQGLSDQPQHF	TGCGCCAGCAGCTGGCAGGGGTTATCTGATCAGCCCCAGCATTTT
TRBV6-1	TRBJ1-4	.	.	CASSEAVWGIREKLFF	TGTGCCAGCAGTGAAGCAGTATGGGGGATTCGAGAAAAACTGTTTTTT
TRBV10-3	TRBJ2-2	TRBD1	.	CAISESGQVNTGELFF	TGTGCCATCAGTGAGTCGGGACAGGTGAACACCGGGGAGCTGTTTTTT
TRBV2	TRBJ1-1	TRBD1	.	CASRSAGRDSEAFF	TGTGCCAGCAGATCTGCCGGCCGGGACAGTGAAGCTTTCTTT
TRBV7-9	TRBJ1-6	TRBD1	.	CATPDRVGSPLHF	TGTGCCACCCCGGACAGGGTGGGTTCACCCCTCCACTTT
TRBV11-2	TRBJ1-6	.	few	CASSFRRTGLSPLHF	TGTGCCAGCAGTTTCAGAAGAACAGGGTTATCACCCCTCCACTTT
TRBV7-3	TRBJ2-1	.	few	CASSPAGGPNNEQFF	TGTGCCAGCAGCCCGGCCGGGGGGCCGAACAATGAGCAGTTCTTC
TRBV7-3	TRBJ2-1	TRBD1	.	CASSSWTGPNEQFF	TGTGCCAGCAGCTCTTGGACAGGGCCCAATGAGCAGTTCTTC
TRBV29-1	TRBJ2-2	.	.	CSVGGQMNTGELFF	TGCAGCGTAGGTGGACAGATGAACACCGGGGAGCTGTTTTTT
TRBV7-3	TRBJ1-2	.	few	CAPFGYTF	TGTGCCCCCTTTGGCTACACCTTC
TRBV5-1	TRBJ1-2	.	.	CASSLRVEEGYTF	TGCGCCAGCAGCTTGAGGGTGGAAGAGGGCTACACCTTC
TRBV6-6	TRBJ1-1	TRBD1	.	CASSRTTGGRTEAFF	TGTGCCAGCAGTCGAACGACAGGGGGAAGGACTGAAGCTTTCTTT
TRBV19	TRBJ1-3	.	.	CASSVYIGGNTIYF	TGTGCCAGTAGTGTGTACATCGGGGGAAACACCATATATTTT
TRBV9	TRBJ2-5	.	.	CASSPRAGGQETQYF	TGTGCCAGCAGCCCCAGGGCAGGGGGGCAGGAGACCCAGTACTTC
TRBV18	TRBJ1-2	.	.	CASSPGQGSAYGYTF	TGTGCCAGCTCACCTGGGCAGGGTAGCGCTTATGGCTACACCTTC
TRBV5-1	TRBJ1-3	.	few	CASSSQGPSSGNTIYF	TGCGCCAGCAGCTCTCAGGGGCCCTCCTCTGGAAACACCATATATTTT
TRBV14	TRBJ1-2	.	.	CASSHLKATYGYTF	TGTGCCAGCAGCCACCTAAAGGCAACCTATGGCTACACCTTC
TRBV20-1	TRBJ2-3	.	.	CSASLILGADTQYF	TGCAGTGCTAGTCTTATCCTGGGCGCAGATACGCAGTATTTT